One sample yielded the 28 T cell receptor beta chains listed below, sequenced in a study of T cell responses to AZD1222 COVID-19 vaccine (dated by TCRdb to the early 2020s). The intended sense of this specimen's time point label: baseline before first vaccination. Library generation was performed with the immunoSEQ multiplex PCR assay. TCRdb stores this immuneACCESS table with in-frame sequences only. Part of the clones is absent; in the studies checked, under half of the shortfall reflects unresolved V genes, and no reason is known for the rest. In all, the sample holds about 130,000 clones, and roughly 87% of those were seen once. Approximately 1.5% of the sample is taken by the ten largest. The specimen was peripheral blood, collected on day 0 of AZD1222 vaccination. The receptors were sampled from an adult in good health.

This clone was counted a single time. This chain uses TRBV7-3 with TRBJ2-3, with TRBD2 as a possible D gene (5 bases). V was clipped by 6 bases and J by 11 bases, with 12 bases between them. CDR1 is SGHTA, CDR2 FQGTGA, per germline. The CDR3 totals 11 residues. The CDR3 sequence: CASSPGEVQYF. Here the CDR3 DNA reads TGTGCCAGCAGTCCCGGGGAAGTGCAGTATTTT.

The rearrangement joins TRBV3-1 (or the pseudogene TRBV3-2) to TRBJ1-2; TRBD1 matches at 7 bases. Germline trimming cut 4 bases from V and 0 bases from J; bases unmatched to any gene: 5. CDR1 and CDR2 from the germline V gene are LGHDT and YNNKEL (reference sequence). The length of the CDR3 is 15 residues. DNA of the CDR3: TGTGCCAGCAGCCTGGGACAGAGACCTAACTATGGCTACACCTTC. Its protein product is CASSLGQRPNYGYTF.

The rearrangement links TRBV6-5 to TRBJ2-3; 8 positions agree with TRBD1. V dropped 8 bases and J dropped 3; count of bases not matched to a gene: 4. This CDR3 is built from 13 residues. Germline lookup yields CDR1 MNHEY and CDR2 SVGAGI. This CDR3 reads CASEGQETDTQYF. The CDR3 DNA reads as TGTGCCAGCGAGGGACAGGAGACAGATACGCAGTATTTT.

This CDR3 is CASSLSGGGSAGELFF. In nucleotides, the CDR3 is TGTGCCAGCAGCCTGTCTGGCGGGGGCTCGGCCGGGGAGCTGTTTTTT. The chain recombines TRBV3-1 (or the pseudogene TRBV3-2) with TRBJ2-2; tentative D call: TRBD2 (7 bases). With 4 bases removed from V and 6 bases from J, the gap between germline ends came to 18 bases. The germline gives CDR1 LGHDT, CDR2 YNNKEL (reference sequence). The CDR3 runs to 16 residues.

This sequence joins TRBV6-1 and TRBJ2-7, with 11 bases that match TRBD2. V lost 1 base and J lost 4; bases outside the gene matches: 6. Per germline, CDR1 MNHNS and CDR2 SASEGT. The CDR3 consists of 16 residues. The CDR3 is CASSEGLAGGLYEQYF. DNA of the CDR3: TGTGCCAGCAGTGAAGGGCTAGCGGGGGGTTTGTACGAGCAGTACTTC.

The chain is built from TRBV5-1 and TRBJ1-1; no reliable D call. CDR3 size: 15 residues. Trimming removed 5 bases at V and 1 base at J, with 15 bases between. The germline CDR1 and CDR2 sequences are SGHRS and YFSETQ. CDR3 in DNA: TGCGCCAGCAGGCTCTCCACCGGGTCGAACACTGAAGCTTTCTTT. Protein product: CASRLSTGSNTEAFF.

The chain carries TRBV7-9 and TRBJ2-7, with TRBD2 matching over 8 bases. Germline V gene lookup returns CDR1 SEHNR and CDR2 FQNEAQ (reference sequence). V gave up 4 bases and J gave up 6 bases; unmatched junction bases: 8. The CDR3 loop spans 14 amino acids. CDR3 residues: CASSSGLALGEQYF. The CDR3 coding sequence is TGTGCCAGCAGCTCCGGACTAGCCCTAGGCGAGCAGTACTTC.

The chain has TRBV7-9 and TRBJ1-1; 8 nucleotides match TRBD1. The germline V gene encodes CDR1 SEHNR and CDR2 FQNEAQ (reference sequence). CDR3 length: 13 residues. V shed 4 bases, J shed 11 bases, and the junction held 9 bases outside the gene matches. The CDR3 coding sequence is TGTGCCAGCAGCTCGACAGGGGAGTTTCGGGCTTTCTTT. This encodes CASSSTGEFRAFF. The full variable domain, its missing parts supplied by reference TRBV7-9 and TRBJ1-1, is DTGVSQNPRHKITKRGQNVTFRCDPISEHNRLYWYRQTLGQGPEFLTYFQNEAQLEKSRLLSDRFSAERPKGSFSTLEIQRTEQGDSAMYLCASSSTGEFRAFFGQGTRLTVV.

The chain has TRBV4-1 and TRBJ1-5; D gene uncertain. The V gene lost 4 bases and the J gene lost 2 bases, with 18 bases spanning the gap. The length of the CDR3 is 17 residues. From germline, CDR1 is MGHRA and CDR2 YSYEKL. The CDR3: CASSREPLGYGNQPQHF. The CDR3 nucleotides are TGCGCCAGCAGCCGGGAACCTTTGGGTTATGGCAATCAGCCCCAGCATTTT.

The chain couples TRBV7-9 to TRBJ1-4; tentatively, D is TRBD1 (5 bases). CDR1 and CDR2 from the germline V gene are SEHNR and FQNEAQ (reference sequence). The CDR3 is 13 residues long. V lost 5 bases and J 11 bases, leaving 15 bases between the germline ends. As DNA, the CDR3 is TGTGCCAGCAGCGCGGAAGGACACCGGAAACTGTTTTTT. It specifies CASSAEGHRKLFF.

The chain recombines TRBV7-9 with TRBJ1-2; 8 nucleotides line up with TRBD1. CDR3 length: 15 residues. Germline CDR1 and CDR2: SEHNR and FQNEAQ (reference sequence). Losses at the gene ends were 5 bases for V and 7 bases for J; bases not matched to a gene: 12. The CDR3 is CASSPSPPDRVGYTF. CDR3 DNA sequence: TGTGCCAGCAGCCCGTCACCCCCGGACAGGGTTGGCTACACCTTC.

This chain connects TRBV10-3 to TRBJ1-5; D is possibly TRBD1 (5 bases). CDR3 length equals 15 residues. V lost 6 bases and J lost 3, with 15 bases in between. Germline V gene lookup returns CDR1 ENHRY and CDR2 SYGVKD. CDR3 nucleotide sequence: TGTGCCATCAGCGTCGACAGCAGTAACAATCAGCCCCAGCATTTT. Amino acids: CAISVDSSNNQPQHF.

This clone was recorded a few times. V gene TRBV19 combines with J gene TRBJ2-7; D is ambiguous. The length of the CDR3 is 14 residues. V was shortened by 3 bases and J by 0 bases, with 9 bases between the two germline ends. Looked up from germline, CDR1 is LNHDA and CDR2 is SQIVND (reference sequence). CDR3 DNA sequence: TGTGCCAGTAGTATCTCCAGGAGCTCCTACGAGCAGTACTTC. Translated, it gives CASSISRSSYEQYF.

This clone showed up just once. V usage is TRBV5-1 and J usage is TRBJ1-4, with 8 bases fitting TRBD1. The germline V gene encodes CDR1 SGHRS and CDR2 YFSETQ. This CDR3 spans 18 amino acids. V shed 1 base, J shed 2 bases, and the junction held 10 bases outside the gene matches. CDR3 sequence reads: CASSLYAGGSATNEKLFF. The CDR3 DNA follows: TGCGCCAGCAGCTTGTACGCAGGGGGCTCCGCTACTAATGAAAAACTGTTTTTT.

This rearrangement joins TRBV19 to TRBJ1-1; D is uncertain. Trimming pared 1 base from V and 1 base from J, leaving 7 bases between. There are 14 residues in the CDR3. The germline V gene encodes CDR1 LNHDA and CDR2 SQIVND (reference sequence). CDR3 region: CASSIGSSNTEAFF. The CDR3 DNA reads TGTGCCAGTAGTATAGGTTCCTCGAACACTGAAGCTTTCTTT. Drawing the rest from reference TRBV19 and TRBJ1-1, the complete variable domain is DGGITQSPKYLFRKEGQNVTLSCEQNLNHDAMYWYRQDPGQGLRLIYYSQIVNDFQKGDIAEGYSVSREKKESFPLTVTSAQKNPTAFYLCASSIGSSNTEAFFGQGTRLTVV.

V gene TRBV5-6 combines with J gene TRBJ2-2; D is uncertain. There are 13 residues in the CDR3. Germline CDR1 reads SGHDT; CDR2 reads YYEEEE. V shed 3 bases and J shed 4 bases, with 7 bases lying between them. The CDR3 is CASSYRSTGELFF. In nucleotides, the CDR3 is TGTGCCAGCAGCTACCGCAGCACCGGGGAGCTGTTTTTT.

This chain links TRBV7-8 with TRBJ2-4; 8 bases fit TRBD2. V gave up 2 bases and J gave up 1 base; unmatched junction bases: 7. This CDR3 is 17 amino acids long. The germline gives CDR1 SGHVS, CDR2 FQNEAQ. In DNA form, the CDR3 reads TGTGCCAGCAGCTTATCCCAGCGGGGGATGGCCAAAAACATTCAGTACTTC. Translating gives CASSLSQRGMAKNIQYF.

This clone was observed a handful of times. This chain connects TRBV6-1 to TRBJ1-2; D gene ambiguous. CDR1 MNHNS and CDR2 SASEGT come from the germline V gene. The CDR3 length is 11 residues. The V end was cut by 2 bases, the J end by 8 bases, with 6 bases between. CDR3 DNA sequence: TGTGCCAGCAGTGAAAACGAGGGCTACACCTTC. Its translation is CASSENEGYTF.

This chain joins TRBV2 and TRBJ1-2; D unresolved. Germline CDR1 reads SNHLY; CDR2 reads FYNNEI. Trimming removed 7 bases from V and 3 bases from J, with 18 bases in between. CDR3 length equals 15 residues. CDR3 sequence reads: CASNSEASADYGYTF. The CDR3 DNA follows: TGTGCCAGCAACTCGGAAGCCTCAGCGGACTATGGCTACACCTTC. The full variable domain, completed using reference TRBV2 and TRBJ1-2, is EPEVTQTPSHQVTQMGQEVILRCVPISNHLYFYWYRQILGQKVEFLVSFYNNEISEKSEIFDDQFSVERPDGSNFTLKIRSTKLEDSAMYFCASNSEASADYGYTFGSGTRLTVV.

CDR3: CASGVSEKLFF. For the CDR3, the DNA is TGTGCCAGCGGGGTTTCCGAAAAACTGTTTTTT. The chain is built from TRBV2 and TRBJ1-4, with no clear D. From germline, CDR1 is SNHLY and CDR2 FYNNEI. The CDR3 extends over 11 amino acids. Trimming pared 8 bases from V and 8 bases from J, leaving 9 bases between.

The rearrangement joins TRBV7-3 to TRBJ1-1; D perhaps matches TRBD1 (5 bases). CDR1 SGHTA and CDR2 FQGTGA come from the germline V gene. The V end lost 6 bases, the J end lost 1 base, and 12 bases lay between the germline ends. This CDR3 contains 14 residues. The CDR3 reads CASRGGTANTEAFF. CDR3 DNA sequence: TGTGCCAGCAGGGGAGGGACGGCGAACACTGAAGCTTTCTTT.

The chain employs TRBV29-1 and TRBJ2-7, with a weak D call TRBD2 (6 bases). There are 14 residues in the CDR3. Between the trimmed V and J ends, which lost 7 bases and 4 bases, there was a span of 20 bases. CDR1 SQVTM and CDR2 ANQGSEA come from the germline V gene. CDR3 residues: CSATGGLARYEQYF. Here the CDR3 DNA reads TGCAGCGCTACTGGGGGGTTGGCGAGGTACGAGCAGTACTTC.

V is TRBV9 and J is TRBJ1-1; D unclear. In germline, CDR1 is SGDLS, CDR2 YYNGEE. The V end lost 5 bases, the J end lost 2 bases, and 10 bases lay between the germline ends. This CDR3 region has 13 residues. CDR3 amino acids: CASRKGANTEAFF. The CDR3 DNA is TGTGCCAGCAGGAAGGGAGCCAACACTGAAGCTTTCTTT.

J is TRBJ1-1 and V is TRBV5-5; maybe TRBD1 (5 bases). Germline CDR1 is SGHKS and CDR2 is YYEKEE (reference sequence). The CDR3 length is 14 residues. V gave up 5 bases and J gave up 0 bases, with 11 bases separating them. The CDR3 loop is CASRRQYMNTEAFF. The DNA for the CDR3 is TGTGCCAGCAGGAGACAGTATATGAACACTGAAGCTTTCTTT.

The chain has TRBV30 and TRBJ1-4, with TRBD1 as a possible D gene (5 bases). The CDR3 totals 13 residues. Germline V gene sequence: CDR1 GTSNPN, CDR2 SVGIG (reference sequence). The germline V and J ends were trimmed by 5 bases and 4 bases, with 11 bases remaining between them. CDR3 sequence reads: CAWGGTVNEKLFF. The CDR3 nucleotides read TGTGCCTGGGGGGGGACGGTTAATGAAAAACTGTTTTTT.

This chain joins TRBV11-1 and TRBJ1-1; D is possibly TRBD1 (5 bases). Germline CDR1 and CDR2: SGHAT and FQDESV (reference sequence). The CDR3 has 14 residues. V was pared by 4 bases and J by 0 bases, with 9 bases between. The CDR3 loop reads CASSSGRMNTEAFF. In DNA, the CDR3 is TGTGCCAGCAGCTCGGGACGGATGAACACTGAAGCTTTCTTT.

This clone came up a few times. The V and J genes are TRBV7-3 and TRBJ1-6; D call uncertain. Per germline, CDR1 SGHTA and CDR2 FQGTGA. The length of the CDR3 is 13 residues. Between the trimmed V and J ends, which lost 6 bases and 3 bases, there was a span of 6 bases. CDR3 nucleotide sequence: TGTGCCAGCAGTAGGGACTATAATTCACCCCTCCACTTT. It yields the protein CASSRDYNSPLHF.

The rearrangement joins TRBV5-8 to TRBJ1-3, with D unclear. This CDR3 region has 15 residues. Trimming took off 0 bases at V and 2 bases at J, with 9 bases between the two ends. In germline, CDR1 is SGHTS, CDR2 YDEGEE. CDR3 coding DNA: TGTGCCAGCAGCTTGGGGCCTTGGGCTGGAAACACCATATATTTT. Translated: CASSLGPWAGNTIYF.